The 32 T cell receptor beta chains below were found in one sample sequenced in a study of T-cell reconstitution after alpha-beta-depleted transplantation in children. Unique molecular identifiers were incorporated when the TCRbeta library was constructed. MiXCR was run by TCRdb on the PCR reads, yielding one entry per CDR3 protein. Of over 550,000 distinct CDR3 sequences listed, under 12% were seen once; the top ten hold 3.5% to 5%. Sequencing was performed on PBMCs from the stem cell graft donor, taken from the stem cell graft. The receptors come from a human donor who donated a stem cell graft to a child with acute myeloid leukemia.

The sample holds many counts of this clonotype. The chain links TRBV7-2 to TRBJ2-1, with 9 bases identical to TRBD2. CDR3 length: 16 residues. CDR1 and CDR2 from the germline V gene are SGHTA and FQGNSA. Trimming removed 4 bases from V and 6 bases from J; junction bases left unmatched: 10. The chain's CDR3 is CASSSYWASGTNEQFF. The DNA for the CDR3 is TGTGCCAGCAGCTCTTATTGGGCTAGCGGGACCAATGAGCAGTTCTTC.

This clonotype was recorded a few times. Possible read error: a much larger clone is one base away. In nucleotides, the CDR3 is TGTGCCAGCAGTTACCAAACCTACGAGCAGTACTTC. It is translated as CASSYQTYEQYF. The chain is built from TRBV6-2 or TRBV6-3 and TRBJ2-7; D ambiguous. Trimming shortened V by 2 bases and J by 2 bases, and 4 bases separated the two germline ends. CDR1 is MNHEY and CDR2 is SVGEGT in the germline V gene. The CDR3 loop spans 12 amino acids.

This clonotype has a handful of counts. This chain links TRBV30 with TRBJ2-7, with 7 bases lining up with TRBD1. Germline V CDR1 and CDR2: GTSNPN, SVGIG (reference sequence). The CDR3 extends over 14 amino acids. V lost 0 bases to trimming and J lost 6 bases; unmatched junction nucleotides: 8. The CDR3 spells CAWSVQGLSGEQYF. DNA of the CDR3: TGTGCCTGGAGTGTACAGGGGCTATCGGGCGAGCAGTACTTC.

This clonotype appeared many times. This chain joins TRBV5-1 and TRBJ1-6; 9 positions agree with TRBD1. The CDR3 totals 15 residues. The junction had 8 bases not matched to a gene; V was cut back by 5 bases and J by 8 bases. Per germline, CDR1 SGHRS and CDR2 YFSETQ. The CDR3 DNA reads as TGCGCCAGCAGTCCCGGGACAGGGAACGATTCACCCCTCCACTTT. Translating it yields CASSPGTGNDSPLHF.

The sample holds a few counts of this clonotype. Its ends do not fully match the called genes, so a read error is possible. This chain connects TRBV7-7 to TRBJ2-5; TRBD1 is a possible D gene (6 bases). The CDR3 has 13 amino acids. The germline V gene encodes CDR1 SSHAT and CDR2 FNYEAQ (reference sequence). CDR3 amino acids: CASSPSGAGAQYF. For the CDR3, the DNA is TGTGCTAGCAGCCCATCAGGGGCTGGGGCCCAGTACTTC.

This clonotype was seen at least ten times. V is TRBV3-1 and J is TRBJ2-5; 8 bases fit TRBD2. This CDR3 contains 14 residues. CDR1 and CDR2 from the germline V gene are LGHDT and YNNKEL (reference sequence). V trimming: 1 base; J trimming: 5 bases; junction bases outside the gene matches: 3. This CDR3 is CASSQVAGLETQYF. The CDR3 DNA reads TGTGCCAGCAGCCAAGTAGCGGGATTGGAGACCCAGTACTTC.

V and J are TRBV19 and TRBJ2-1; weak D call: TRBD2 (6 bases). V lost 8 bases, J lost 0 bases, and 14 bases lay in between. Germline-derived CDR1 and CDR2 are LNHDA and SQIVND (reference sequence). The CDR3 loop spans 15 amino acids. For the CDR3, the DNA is TGTGCCAGTGGGCGCGGGGTGAGCTCCTACAATGAGCAGTTCTTC. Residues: CASGRGVSSYNEQFF.

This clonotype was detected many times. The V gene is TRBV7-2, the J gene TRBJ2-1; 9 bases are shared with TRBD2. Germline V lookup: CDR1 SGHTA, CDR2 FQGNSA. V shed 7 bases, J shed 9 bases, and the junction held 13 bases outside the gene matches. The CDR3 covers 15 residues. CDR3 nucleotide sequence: TGTGCCAGCAACTGGGGTAGCGGGAGCTCCGGTGAGCAGTTCTTC. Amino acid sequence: CASNWGSGSSGEQFF.

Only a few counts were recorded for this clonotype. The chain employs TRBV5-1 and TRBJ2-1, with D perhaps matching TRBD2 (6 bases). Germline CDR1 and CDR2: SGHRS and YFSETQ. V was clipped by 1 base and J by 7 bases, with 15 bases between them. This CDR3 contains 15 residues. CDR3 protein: CASSLTIVGGNEQFF. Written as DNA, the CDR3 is TGCGCCAGCAGCTTGACGATAGTGGGGGGTAATGAGCAGTTCTTC.

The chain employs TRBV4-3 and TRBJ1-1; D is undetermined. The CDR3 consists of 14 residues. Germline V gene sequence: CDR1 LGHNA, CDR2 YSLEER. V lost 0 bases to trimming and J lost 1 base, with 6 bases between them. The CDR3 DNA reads TGCGCCAGCAGCCAAGACTATTCGAACACTGAAGCTTTCTTT. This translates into CASSQDYSNTEAFF.

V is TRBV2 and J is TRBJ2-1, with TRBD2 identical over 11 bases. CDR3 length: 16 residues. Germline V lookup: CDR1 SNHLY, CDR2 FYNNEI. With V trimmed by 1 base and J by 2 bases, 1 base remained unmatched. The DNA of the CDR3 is TGTGCCAGCAGTGAAGGGGGACTAGCGGCCTACAATGAGCAGTTCTTC. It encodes CASSEGGLAAYNEQFF.

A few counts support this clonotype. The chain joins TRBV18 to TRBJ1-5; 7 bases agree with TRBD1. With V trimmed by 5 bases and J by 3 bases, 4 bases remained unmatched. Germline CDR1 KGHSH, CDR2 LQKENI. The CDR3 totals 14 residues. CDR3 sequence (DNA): TGTGCCAGCTCAACAGGGGCCACCAATCAGCCCCAGCATTTT. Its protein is CASSTGATNQPQHF. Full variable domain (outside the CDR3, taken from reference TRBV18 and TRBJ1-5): NAGVMQNPRHLVRRRGQEARLRCSPMKGHSHVYWYRQLPEEGLKFMVYLQKENIIDESGMPKERFSAEFPKEGPSILRIQQVVRGDSAAYFCASSTGATNQPQHFGDGTRLSIL.

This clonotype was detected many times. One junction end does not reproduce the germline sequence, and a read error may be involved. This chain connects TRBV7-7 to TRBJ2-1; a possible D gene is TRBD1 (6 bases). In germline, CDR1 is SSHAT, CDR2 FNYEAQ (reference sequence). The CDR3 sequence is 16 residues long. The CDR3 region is CASSLRTESSYNEQFF. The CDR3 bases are TGTGCTAGCAGCTTAAGGACAGAGAGCTCCTACAATGAGCAGTTCTTC.

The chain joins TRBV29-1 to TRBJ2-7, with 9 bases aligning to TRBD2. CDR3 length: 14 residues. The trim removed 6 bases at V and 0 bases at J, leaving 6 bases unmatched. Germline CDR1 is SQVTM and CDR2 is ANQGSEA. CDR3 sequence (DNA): TGCAGCGTCCGAGTTAGCGGGAGCTCCTACGAGCAGTACTTC. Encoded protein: CSVRVSGSSYEQYF.

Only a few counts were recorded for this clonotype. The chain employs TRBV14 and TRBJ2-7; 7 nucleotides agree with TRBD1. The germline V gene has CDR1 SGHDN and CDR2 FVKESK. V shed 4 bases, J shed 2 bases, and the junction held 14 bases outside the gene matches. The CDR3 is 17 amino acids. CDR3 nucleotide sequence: TGTGCCAGCAGCCCCCTGAGGGGTAAGGGGGCAACCTACGAGCAGTACTTC. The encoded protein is CASSPLRGKGATYEQYF.

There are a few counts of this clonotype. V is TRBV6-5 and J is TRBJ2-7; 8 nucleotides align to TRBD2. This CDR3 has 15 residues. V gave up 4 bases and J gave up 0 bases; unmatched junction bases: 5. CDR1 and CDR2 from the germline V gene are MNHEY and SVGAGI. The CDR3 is CASSSDGTSSYEQYF. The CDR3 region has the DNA TGTGCCAGCAGTTCCGATGGGACTAGCTCCTACGAGCAGTACTTC.

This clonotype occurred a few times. The CDR3 bases are TGTGCCACCAGCAGAGACATAGCAGGCACCGGGGAGCTGTTTTTT. Amino acid sequence: CATSRDIAGTGELFF. This rearrangement joins TRBV15 to TRBJ2-2; D is unresolved. Per the germline V gene, CDR1 is LNHNV and CDR2 is YYDKDF (reference sequence). Trimming left V 0 bases short and J 4 bases short, with 9 bases between. CDR3 size: 15 residues.

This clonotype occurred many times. The CDR3 is CASSFEGMQETQYF. In nucleotides, the CDR3 is TGCGCCAGCAGCTTCGAGGGAATGCAAGAGACCCAGTACTTC. The chain carries TRBV5-1 and TRBJ2-5; perhaps TRBD2 as D (5 bases). CDR3 length: 14 residues. Trimming left V 2 bases short and J 2 bases short, with 10 bases between. Germline loops: CDR1 SGHRS, CDR2 YFSETQ.

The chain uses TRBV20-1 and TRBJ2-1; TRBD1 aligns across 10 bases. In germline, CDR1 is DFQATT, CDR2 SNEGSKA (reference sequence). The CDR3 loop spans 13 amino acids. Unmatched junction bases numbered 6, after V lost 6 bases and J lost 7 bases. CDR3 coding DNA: TGCAGTGCACCGGGACAGGGGAGGAATGAGCAGTTCTTC. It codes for CSAPGQGRNEQFF.

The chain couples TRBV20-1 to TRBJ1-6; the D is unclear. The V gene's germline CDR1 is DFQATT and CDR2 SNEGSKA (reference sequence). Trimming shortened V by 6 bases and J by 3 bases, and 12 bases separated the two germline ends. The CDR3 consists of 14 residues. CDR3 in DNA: TGCAGTGCCAGAAGGGCGGTCTATAATTCACCCCTCCACTTT. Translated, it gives CSARRAVYNSPLHF.

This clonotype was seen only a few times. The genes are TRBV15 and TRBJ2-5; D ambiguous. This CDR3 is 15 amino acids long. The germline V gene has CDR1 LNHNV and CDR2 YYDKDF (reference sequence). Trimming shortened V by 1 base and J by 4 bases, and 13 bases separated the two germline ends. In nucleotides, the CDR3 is TGTGCCACCAGCAGAGGAGGCTCAAATGTAGAGACCCAGTACTTC. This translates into CATSRGGSNVETQYF.

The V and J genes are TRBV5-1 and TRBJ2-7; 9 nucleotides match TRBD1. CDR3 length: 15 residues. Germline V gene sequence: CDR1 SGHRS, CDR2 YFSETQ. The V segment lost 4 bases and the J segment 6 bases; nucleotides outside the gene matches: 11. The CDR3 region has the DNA TGCGCCAGCAGCAGGAAACAGGGGGCCTTTAGCGAGCAGTACTTC. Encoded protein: CASSRKQGAFSEQYF.

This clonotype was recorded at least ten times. The CDR3 loop is CASSLGAGLKTGELFF. The DNA for the CDR3 is TGTGCCAGCAGCCTGGGCGCAGGGCTGAAGACCGGGGAGCTGTTTTTT. The genes are TRBV5-6 and TRBJ2-2; possibly TRBD1 for D (5 bases). Looked up from germline, CDR1 is SGHDT and CDR2 is YYEEEE. The CDR3 is 16 residues long. Trimming took off 4 bases at V and 5 bases at J, with 18 bases between the two ends.

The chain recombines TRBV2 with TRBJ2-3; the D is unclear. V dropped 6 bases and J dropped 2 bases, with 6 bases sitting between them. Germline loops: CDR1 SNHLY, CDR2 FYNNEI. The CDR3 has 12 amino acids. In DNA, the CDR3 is TGTGCCAGCAGGGACGACACAGATACGCAGTATTTT. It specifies CASRDDTDTQYF.

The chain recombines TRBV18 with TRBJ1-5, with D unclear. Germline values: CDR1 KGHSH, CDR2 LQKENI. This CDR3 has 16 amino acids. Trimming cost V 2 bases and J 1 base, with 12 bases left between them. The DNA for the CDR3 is TGTGCCAGCTCACCAGGAAGTAGAACCAGCAATCAGCCCCAGCATTTT. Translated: CASSPGSRTSNQPQHF.

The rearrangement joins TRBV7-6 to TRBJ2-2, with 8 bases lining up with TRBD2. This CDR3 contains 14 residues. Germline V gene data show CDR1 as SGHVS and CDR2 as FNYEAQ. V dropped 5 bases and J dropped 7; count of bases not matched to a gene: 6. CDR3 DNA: TGTGCCAGCAGCCCGGGACTAGGGGTCGGGGAGCTGTTTTTT. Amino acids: CASSPGLGVGELFF.

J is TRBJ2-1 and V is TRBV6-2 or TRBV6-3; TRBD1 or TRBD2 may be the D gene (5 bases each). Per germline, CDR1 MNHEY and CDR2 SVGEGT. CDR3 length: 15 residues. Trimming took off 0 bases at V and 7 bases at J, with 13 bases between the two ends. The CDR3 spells CASSYSPPWGNEQFF. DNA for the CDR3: TGTGCCAGCAGTTACTCGCCGCCGTGGGGGAATGAGCAGTTCTTC.

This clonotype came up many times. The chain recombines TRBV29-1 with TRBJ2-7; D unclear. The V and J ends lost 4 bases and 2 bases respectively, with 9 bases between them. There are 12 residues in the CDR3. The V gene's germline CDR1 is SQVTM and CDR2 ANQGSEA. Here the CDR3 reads CSVGEITYEQYF. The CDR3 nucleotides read TGCAGCGTTGGGGAAATCACCTACGAGCAGTACTTC.

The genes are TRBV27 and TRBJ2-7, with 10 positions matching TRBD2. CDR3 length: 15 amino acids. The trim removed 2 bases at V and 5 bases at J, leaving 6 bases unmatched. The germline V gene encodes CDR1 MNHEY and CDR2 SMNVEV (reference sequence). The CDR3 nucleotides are TGTGCCAGCAGTTTACTGGGACTAGCGATTCACGAGCAGTACTTC. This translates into CASSLLGLAIHEQYF.

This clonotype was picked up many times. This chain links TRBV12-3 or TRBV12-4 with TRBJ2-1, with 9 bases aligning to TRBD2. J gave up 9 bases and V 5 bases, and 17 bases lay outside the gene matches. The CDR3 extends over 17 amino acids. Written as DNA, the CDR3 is TGTGCCAGCAGTCAAAAAGGTAGCGGGAGATCGGCCAGTGAGCAGTTCTTC. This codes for CASSQKGSGRSASEQFF.

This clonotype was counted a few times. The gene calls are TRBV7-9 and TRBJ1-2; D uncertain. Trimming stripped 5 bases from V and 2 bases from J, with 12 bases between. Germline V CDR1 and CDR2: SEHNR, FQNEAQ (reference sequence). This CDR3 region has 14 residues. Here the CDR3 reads CASSRDSSNYGYTF. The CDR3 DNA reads TGTGCCAGCAGCCGGGATTCGTCCAACTATGGCTACACCTTC.

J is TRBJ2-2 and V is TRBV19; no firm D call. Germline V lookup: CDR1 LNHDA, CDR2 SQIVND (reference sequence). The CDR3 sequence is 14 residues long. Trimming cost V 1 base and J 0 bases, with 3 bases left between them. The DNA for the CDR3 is TGTGCCAGTAGTATAGCGCCGAACACCGGGGAGCTGTTTTTT. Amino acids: CASSIAPNTGELFF.